The rows below give T cell receptor beta chains drawn from one sample of a study of blood T cell repertoires in COVID-19. The data were produced by immunoSEQ multiplex PCR, yet TCRdb's version contains in-frame clones alone and is incomplete. The sample has approximately 230,000 clones, 70% to 85% seen once; the top ten hold roughly 9.8%. The sample was peripheral blood. These receptors were collected from a man aged 80 or over with acute or convalescent COVID-19. The CDR3 runs from the conserved cysteine through the conserved F or W. The D gene is left open where the match is weak. Clone size is shown for a subset of rows, as once, few, many or a class of expanded clone.

J gene	clone size	D gene	V gene	CDR3 protein	CDR3 DNA
TRBJ1-3	NA	NA	TRBV2	CASSLSGTFGNTIYF	TGTGCCAGCAGCCTATCTGGGACATTTGGAAACACCATATATTTT
TRBJ2-7	many	NA	TRBV5-1	CASSLADEQYF	TGCGCCAGCAGCTTGGCCGACGAGCAGTACTTC
TRBJ2-3	NA	TRBD1	TRBV29-1	CSVSPTGGGTDTQYF	TGCAGCGTCTCCCCGACAGGGGGAGGGACAGATACGCAGTATTTT
TRBJ2-7	NA	TRBD1	TRBV6-5	CASRAGTGGTYEQYF	TGTGCCAGCAGGGCCGGGACAGGGGGGACCTACGAGCAGTACTTC
TRBJ1-6	NA	TRBD1	TRBV3-1/TRBV3-2	CASSPLWGTGSSPLHF	TGTGCCAGCAGCCCTCTTTGGGGGACAGGTAGTTCACCCCTCCACTTT
TRBJ2-5	NA	NA	TRBV19	CASSIGPRGRGETQYF	TGTGCCAGTAGTATCGGCCCCCGAGGGAGGGGGGAGACCCAGTACTTC
TRBJ1-2	NA	NA	TRBV4-2	CASSQDLRGGYGYTF	TGTGCCAGCAGCCAAGACCTCAGGGGCGGCTATGGCTACACCTTC
TRBJ1-6	NA	TRBD1	TRBV5-1	CASSSRQGGGSNSPLHF	TGCGCCAGCAGCAGTAGACAGGGTGGAGGTAGTAATTCACCCCTCCACTTT
TRBJ2-7	NA	NA	TRBV6-5	CASRLGPPYEQYF	TGTGCCAGCAGGCTGGGGCCCCCCTACGAGCAGTACTTC
TRBJ1-1	NA	NA	TRBV12-3/TRBV12-4	CASIKNTEAFF	TGTGCCAGCATTAAGAACACTGAAGCTTTCTTT
TRBJ2-3	NA	NA	TRBV5-1	CASSIRGPRQADTQYF	TGCGCCAGCAGCATCAGGGGACCCAGGCAAGCAGATACGCAGTATTTT
TRBJ2-7	NA	NA	TRBV7-9	CASSPADGSYEQYF	TGTGCCAGCAGCCCAGCGGACGGCTCCTACGAGCAGTACTTC
TRBJ2-5	NA	NA	TRBV12-3/TRBV12-4	CASSFQGLETQYF	TGTGCCAGCAGTTTCCAGGGGCTGGAGACCCAGTACTTC
TRBJ2-7	NA	TRBD1	TRBV6-5	CASRATGEWSYEQYF	TGTGCCAGCAGGGCGACAGGGGAATGGTCCTACGAGCAGTACTTC
TRBJ2-3	NA	NA	TRBV28	CASSARGAESDTQYF	TGTGCCAGCAGTGCTCGGGGGGCTGAGTCAGATACGCAGTATTTT
TRBJ2-7	NA	NA	TRBV2	CASSREGSYEQYF	TGTGCCAGCAGTCGAGAGGGTTCCTACGAGCAGTACTTC
TRBJ1-5	NA	TRBD1	TRBV18	CASSPQGANQPQHF	TGTGCCAGCTCACCGCAGGGGGCGAATCAGCCCCAGCATTTT
TRBJ2-7	NA	NA	TRBV18	CASSPLEAGEQYF	TGTGCCAGCTCACCACTCGAGGCGGGCGAGCAGTACTTC
TRBJ1-1	NA	NA	TRBV3-1/TRBV3-2	CASSQDRQGEAFF	TGTGCCAGCAGCCAAGATCGGCAGGGGGAAGCTTTCTTT
TRBJ2-1	NA	TRBD1	TRBV24-1	CATSDLTGTGVNEQFF	TGTGCCACCAGTGACCTAACCGGGACAGGGGTGAATGAGCAGTTCTTC
TRBJ1-3	NA	NA	TRBV3-1/TRBV3-2	CASSLSTGNTIYF	TGTGCCAGCAGCTTGTCTACTGGAAACACCATATATTTT
TRBJ1-2	once	NA	TRBV28	CASTSEVLGYTF	TGTGCCAGCACCTCCGAGGTTTTGGGCTACACCTTC
TRBJ1-1	once	NA	TRBV7-2	CASSRFQGAEAFF	TGTGCCAGCAGTCGATTTCAGGGTGCTGAAGCTTTCTTT
TRBJ2-7	NA	NA	TRBV28	CASRWGTPPYEQYF	TGTGCCAGCCGTTGGGGGACACCCCCCTACGAGCAGTACTTC
TRBJ1-1	NA	TRBD1	TRBV5-1	CASSLGNRGGGYTEAFF	TGCGCCAGCAGCTTGGGAAACAGGGGTGGTGGGTACACTGAAGCTTTCTTT
TRBJ1-1	NA	NA	TRBV30	CAWSGGGPEAFF	TGTGCCTGGAGTGGCGGGGGCCCTGAAGCTTTCTTT
TRBJ1-1	NA	NA	TRBV21-1	CASSRGGPGTVDTEAFF	TGTGCCAGCAGCCGTGGGGGCCCCGGGACAGTTGACACTGAAGCTTTCTTT
TRBJ2-7	NA	NA	TRBV30	CAWRQFYEQYF	TGTGCCTGGAGACAATTCTACGAGCAGTACTTC
TRBJ1-5	NA	NA	TRBV7-6	CASSSGRARDNQPQHF	TGTGCCAGCAGCTCCGGGAGGGCTAGGGATAATCAGCCCCAGCATTTT
TRBJ2-7	NA	TRBD1	TRBV6-6	CASRTGGNHEQYF	TGTGCCAGCAGGACAGGGGGCAACCACGAGCAGTACTTC
TRBJ1-6	NA	NA	TRBV5-1	CASSLAGGPLGNSPLHF	TGCGCCAGCAGCTTGGCCGGGGGACCCCTGGGTAATTCACCCCTCCACTTT
TRBJ1-1	NA	NA	TRBV5-1	CASSIRTDMNTEAFF	TGCGCCAGCAGCATAAGGACAGACATGAACACTGAAGCTTTCTTT
TRBJ2-1	NA	TRBD1	TRBV6-5	CASNPDRAYNEQFF	TGTGCCAGCAATCCGGACAGGGCATACAATGAGCAGTTCTTC
TRBJ2-2	many	TRBD1	TRBV28	CAGRDSIFTGELFF	TGTGCCGGCCGGGACAGTATTTTCACCGGGGAGCTGTTTTTT
TRBJ2-3	NA	TRBD2	TRBV4-1	CASSQEVAGFFPDTQYF	TGCGCCAGCAGCCAAGAGGTAGCGGGGTTTTTCCCAGATACGCAGTATTTT
TRBJ2-5	NA	TRBD1	TRBV24-1	CATSDPPGQGYQETQYF	TGTGCCACCAGTGATCCGCCGGGACAGGGGTACCAAGAGACCCAGTACTTC
TRBJ1-1	few	TRBD1	TRBV2	CASSRGTGGWGEAFF	TGTGCCAGCAGTCGAGGGACAGGGGGATGGGGTGAAGCTTTCTTT
TRBJ1-2	NA	NA	TRBV12-3/TRBV12-4	CASRPGNYGYTF	TGTGCCAGCAGGCCGGGAAACTATGGCTACACCTTC
TRBJ2-3	NA	TRBD2	TRBV19	CASSMAGGSDTQYF	TGTGCCAGTAGTATGGCGGGGGGCTCAGATACGCAGTATTTT
TRBJ1-5	NA	TRBD1	TRBV12-5	CASGPGQDLGPQHF	TGTGCTAGTGGTCCCGGACAGGACCTGGGGCCCCAGCATTTT
TRBJ1-2	NA	TRBD1	TRBV6-5	CASSFLPGTVLYGYTF	TGTGCCAGCAGTTTTCTTCCTGGGACAGTTCTCTATGGCTACACCTTC
TRBJ1-4	once	NA	TRBV5-1	CASSLGGVGDEKLFF	TGCGCCAGCAGCTTGGGCGGGGTCGGCGATGAAAAACTGTTTTTT
TRBJ1-4	NA	TRBD1	TRBV6-5	CASRGGGGPEKLFF	TGTGCCTCCCGGGGAGGAGGGGGCCCCGAAAAACTGTTTTTT
TRBJ1-3	NA	NA	TRBV19	CASRTGSGNTIYF	TGTGCCAGCCGAACAGGGTCTGGAAACACCATATATTTT
TRBJ2-2	NA	NA	TRBV19	CASSIGRQGTGELFF	TGTGCCAGTAGTATTGGCAGGCAGGGCACCGGGGAGCTGTTTTTT
TRBJ2-3	NA	TRBD1	TRBV27	CASRRTGPDTQYF	TGTGCCAGCAGGCGGACAGGACCAGATACGCAGTATTTT
TRBJ2-7	NA	TRBD2	TRBV6-5	CASSWGGSTPEQYF	TGTGCCAGCAGTTGGGGCGGGAGTACCCCCGAGCAGTACTTC
TRBJ1-2	few	NA	TRBV15	CATSRSGSNGYTF	TGTGCCACCAGCAGATCAGGGTCCAATGGCTACACCTTC
TRBJ1-4	NA	NA	TRBV5-1	CASSLAMAANEKLFF	TGCGCCAGCAGCTTGGCAATGGCAGCTAATGAAAAACTGTTTTTT
TRBJ2-2	NA	NA	TRBV19	CASSIAPGINTGELFF	TGTGCCAGTAGTATAGCTCCAGGTATAAACACCGGGGAGCTGTTTTTT
TRBJ2-5	NA	NA	TRBV9	CASSVGQGGQTQYF	TGTGCCAGCAGCGTAGGTCAGGGCGGACAGACCCAGTACTTC
TRBJ1-1	NA	NA	TRBV18	CASSPGRGRTEAFF	TGTGCCAGCTCACCAGGGAGGGGTCGGACTGAAGCTTTCTTT
TRBJ2-2	NA	TRBD2	TRBV2	CASSSSGGGTGELFF	TGTGCCAGCAGTTCTAGCGGCGGGGGCACCGGGGAGCTGTTTTTT
TRBJ1-2	NA	NA	TRBV6-5	CASSFSGPSNYGYTF	TGTGCCAGCAGTTTTTCAGGGCCCTCTAACTATGGCTACACCTTC
TRBJ1-1	once	NA	TRBV6-2/TRBV6-3	CASSPQGLNTEAFF	TGTGCCAGCAGCCCTCAGGGGTTGAACACTGAAGCTTTCTTT
TRBJ1-6	NA	NA	TRBV28	CASNPAGSSYNSPLHF	TGTGCCAGCAACCCCGCGGGGAGCTCCTATAATTCACCCCTCCACTTT
TRBJ1-5	NA	TRBD1	TRBV30	CAWSSGTGYQPQHF	TGTGCCTGGAGCTCCGGGACAGGATATCAGCCCCAGCATTTT
TRBJ1-5	NA	NA	TRBV28	CASSAGTYSNQPQHF	TGTGCCAGCAGTGCAGGCACTTATAGCAATCAGCCCCAGCATTTT
TRBJ2-1	NA	TRBD1	TRBV24-1	CATSELGTANNEQFF	TGTGCCACCAGTGAATTAGGGACAGCAAACAATGAGCAGTTCTTC